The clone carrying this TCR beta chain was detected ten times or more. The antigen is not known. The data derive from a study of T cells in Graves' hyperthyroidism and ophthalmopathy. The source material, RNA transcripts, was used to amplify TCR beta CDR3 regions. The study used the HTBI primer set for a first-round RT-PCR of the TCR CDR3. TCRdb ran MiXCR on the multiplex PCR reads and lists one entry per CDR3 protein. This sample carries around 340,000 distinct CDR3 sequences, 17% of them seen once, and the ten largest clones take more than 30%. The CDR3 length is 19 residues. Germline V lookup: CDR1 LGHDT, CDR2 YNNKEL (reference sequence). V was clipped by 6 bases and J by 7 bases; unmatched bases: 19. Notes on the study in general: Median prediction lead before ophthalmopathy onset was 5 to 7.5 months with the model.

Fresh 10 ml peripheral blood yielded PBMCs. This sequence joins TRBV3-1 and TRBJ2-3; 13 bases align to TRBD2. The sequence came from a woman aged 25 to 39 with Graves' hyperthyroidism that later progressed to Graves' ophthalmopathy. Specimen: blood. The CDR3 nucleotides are TGTGCCAGCAGTTCCGGACTAGCGGGAGTCCTCCCCCTACAAAATACGCAGTATTTT. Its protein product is CASSSGLAGVLPLQNTQYF.